This passage covers 21 T cell receptor beta chains from one sample sequenced in a study of cytomegalovirus exposure and HLA in healthy donors. The primer mix had 60 Vbeta and 13 Jbeta primers. Repertoires were generated with immunoSEQ multiplex PCR, while TCRdb's copy carries only in-frame clones and drops some. Altogether around 99,000 clones are present, about three quarters being singletons, with the ten largest covering around 7.4%. The sample consisted of PBMCs. The receptors here all came from a man under 40 in good health and CMV-seronegative.

V usage is TRBV27 and J usage is TRBJ1-2; no clear D gene. In germline, CDR1 is MNHEY, CDR2 SMNVEV (reference sequence). CDR3 length equals 14 residues. The V gene lost 2 bases and the J gene lost 4 bases, with 11 bases spanning the gap. CDR3: CASSLGPTPYGYTF. The CDR3 nucleotides are TGTGCCAGCAGTTTAGGGCCTACACCCTATGGCTACACCTTC.

CDR3 protein: CASSEVGRRLSTDTQYF. The CDR3 DNA sequence: TGTGCCAGCAGTGAAGTGGGCAGACGGTTGAGCACAGATACGCAGTATTTT. This chain uses TRBV6-1 with TRBJ2-3, with D unclear. This CDR3 is 17 amino acids long. Deletions cut 1 base from V and 0 bases from J, with 14 bases between. In germline, CDR1 is MNHNS, CDR2 SASEGT.

The chain uses TRBV5-1 and TRBJ1-2; TRBD1 agrees at 7 bases. Germline trimming cut 4 bases from V and 0 bases from J; bases unmatched to any gene: 3. Germline CDR1 and CDR2: SGHRS and YFSETQ. The CDR3 extends over 14 amino acids. CDR3: CASSLGQANYGYTF. In DNA form, the CDR3 reads TGCGCCAGCAGCCTAGGACAGGCTAACTATGGCTACACCTTC.

The chain uses TRBV5-4 and TRBJ2-7; D may be TRBD1 (6 bases). This CDR3 is built from 16 residues. V was pared by 3 bases and J by 0 bases, with 16 bases between. CDR1 and CDR2 (germline): SGHNT, YYREEE (reference sequence). CDR3: CASSSQTGPISYEQYF. The CDR3 nucleotides are TGTGCCAGCAGCTCGCAAACAGGGCCAATCTCCTACGAGCAGTACTTC. The whole variable domain, remainder taken from reference TRBV5-4 and TRBJ2-7, is ETGVTQSPTHLIKTRGQQVTLRCSSQSGHNTVSWYQQALGQGPQFIFQYYREEENGRGNFPPRFSGLQFPNYSSELNVNALELDDSALYLCASSSQTGPISYEQYFGPGTRLTVT.

The CDR3 DNA is TGTGCCAGCAGGGAATTTACGACAGGGGGCGGTTCACCCCTCCACTTT. Translation: CASREFTTGGGSPLHF. J is TRBJ1-6 and V is TRBV2; 10 nucleotides match TRBD1. V was pared by 6 bases and J by 9 bases, with 11 bases of the junction left unmatched. The V gene's germline CDR1 is SNHLY and CDR2 FYNNEI. CDR3 length equals 16 residues.

The rearrangement joins TRBV4-1 to TRBJ2-1, with D perhaps TRBD2 (6 bases). CDR1 and CDR2 from the germline V gene are MGHRA and YSYEKL. V dropped 0 bases and J dropped 8 bases, with 14 bases sitting between them. The CDR3 is 15 amino acids. CDR3 nucleotides: TGCGCCAGCAGCCAAGATGCCCTGGAGGGGTATGAGCAGTTCTTC. Translating it yields CASSQDALEGYEQFF.

The rearrangement links TRBV28 to TRBJ2-7; D not certain. Trimming removed 5 bases from V and 2 bases from J, with 13 bases in between. CDR1 and CDR2 (germline): MDHEN, SYDVKM. This CDR3 is built from 14 residues. The CDR3 protein is CASSPGAPAYEQYF. The CDR3 DNA is TGTGCCAGCAGTCCAGGTGCGCCTGCCTACGAGCAGTACTTC.

V is TRBV4-2 and J is TRBJ2-2; D is possibly TRBD1 (5 bases). V lost 0 bases and J lost 6, with 11 bases in between. CDR1 is LGHNA and CDR2 is YNFKEQ in the germline V gene. The CDR3 is 15 amino acids. In nucleotides, the CDR3 is TGTGCCAGCAGCCAAGATTACCCAGGGCCCGGGGAGCTGTTTTTT. This encodes CASSQDYPGPGELFF.

This rearrangement joins TRBV21-1 to TRBJ1-2. TRBV21-1 is marked as a pseudogene. The CDR3 covers 19 residues. The CDR3 DNA follows: TGTGCCAGCAGCAAAGTGGGAGGGGTATACAGGGCTCGCTGCTATGGCTACACCTTC. It specifies CASSKVGGVYRARCYGYTF.

This clone was detected once. V and J are TRBV21-1 and TRBJ1-1. TRBV21-1 is an annotated pseudogene. CDR3 length: 14 residues. CDR3 coding DNA: TGTGCCAGCAGCACGAAGAGGGTTAACACTGAAGCTTTCTTT. This translates into CASSTKRVNTEAFF.

The chain has TRBV28 and TRBJ1-1, with TRBD1 matching over 7 bases. CDR1 MDHEN and CDR2 SYDVKM come from the germline V gene. J lost 6 bases, V lost 7 bases, and 14 bases had no gene match. The CDR3 is made up of 15 amino acids. The CDR3 loop reads CASILGGQGGAEAFF. CDR3 bases: TGTGCCAGCATTCTAGGGGGCCAGGGGGGTGCTGAAGCTTTCTTT. The variable domain in full, completed from reference TRBV28 and TRBJ1-1, reads DVKVTQSSRYLVKRTGEKVFLECVQDMDHENMFWYRQDPGLGLRLIYFSYDVKMKEKGDIPEGYSVSREKKERFSLILESASTNQTSMYLCASILGGQGGAEAFFGQGTRLTVV.

The rearrangement links TRBV6-6 to TRBJ2-3, with a weak D call TRBD2 (5 bases). CDR3 length equals 12 residues. CDR1 MNHNY and CDR2 SVGAGI come from the germline V gene (reference sequence). V shed 6 bases and J shed 6 bases, with 10 bases lying between them. CDR3 in amino acids: CASRPRRDTQYF. In DNA form, the CDR3 reads TGTGCCAGCAGACCCAGGAGGGATACGCAGTATTTT.

The chain uses TRBV5-1 and TRBJ2-3; TRBD2 is a possible D gene (5 bases). CDR1 and CDR2 (germline): SGHRS, YFSETQ. The CDR3 sequence is 15 residues long. The germline V and J ends were trimmed by 4 bases and 2 bases, with 14 bases remaining between them. The CDR3: CASSPELAVTDTQYF. Here the CDR3 DNA reads TGCGCCAGCAGCCCCGAGCTAGCTGTCACAGATACGCAGTATTTT.

The CDR3 sequence: CASSERDRAWETQYF. Written as DNA, the CDR3 is TGTGCCAGCAGCGAAAGGGACAGGGCTTGGGAGACCCAGTACTTC. The V and J genes are TRBV9 and TRBJ2-5; TRBD1 aligns across 9 bases. Germline loops: CDR1 SGDLS, CDR2 YYNGEE. This CDR3 has 15 amino acids. V dropped 3 bases and J dropped 5; count of bases not matched to a gene: 8.

This clone was seen only a few times. This rearrangement joins TRBV30 to TRBJ1-6; no definite D call. V shed 2 bases and J shed 10 bases, with 9 bases lying between them. Germline lookup yields CDR1 GTSNPN and CDR2 SVGIG (reference sequence). The CDR3 consists of 12 residues. The CDR3 DNA is TGTGCCTGGAGTAGAATGGGCTCACCCCTCCACTTT. It translates to CAWSRMGSPLHF. Full variable domain (rest looked up from reference TRBV30 and TRBJ1-6): SQTIHQWPATLVQPVGSPLSLECTVEGTSNPNLYWYRQAAGRGLQLLFYSVGIGQISSEVPQNLSASRPQDRQFILSSKKLLLSDSGFYLCAWSRMGSPLHFGNGTRLTVT.

This sequence joins TRBV15 and TRBJ2-3, with 12 bases matching TRBD2. The CDR3 contains 14 residues. The germline CDR1 and CDR2 sequences are LNHNV and YYDKDF (reference sequence). The ends lost 4 bases at V and 8 bases at J; junction bases unmatched: 4. The DNA of the CDR3 is TGTGCCACCAGCACTAGCGGGGGGGCCGGTACGCAGTATTTT. Protein sequence: CATSTSGGAGTQYF.

The chain joins TRBV7-2 to TRBJ2-1, with TRBD2 matching 11 bases. Trimming took 6 bases from V and 4 from J; bases not matched to a gene: 8. From germline, CDR1 is SGHTA and CDR2 FQGNSA. This CDR3 contains 16 residues. In DNA, the CDR3 is TGTGCCAGCAGTCAAACTAGCGGGAGTACGTACAATGAGCAGTTCTTC. This gives the protein CASSQTSGSTYNEQFF.

This chain joins TRBV6-5 and TRBJ2-1, with D perhaps matching TRBD2 (5 bases). In germline, CDR1 is MNHEY, CDR2 SVGAGI. The CDR3 has 14 amino acids. Trimming removed 7 bases at V and 3 bases at J, with 13 bases between. This CDR3 is CASTEGYGYNEQFF. CDR3 DNA sequence: TGTGCCAGCACCGAGGGATACGGCTACAATGAGCAGTTCTTC.

The genes are TRBV6-1 and TRBJ1-1; perhaps TRBD1 as D (5 bases). The germline CDR1 and CDR2 sequences are MNHNS and SASEGT. This CDR3 has 13 amino acids. Trimming cost V 5 bases and J 1 base, with 8 bases left between them. The CDR3 sequence is CASSRGWNTEAFF. DNA of the CDR3: TGTGCCAGCAGTCGGGGGTGGAACACTGAAGCTTTCTTT.

The CDR3 is CASSPTGTGSHEQYF. Here the CDR3 DNA reads TGTGCCAGCAGTCCCACCGGGACAGGGAGCCACGAGCAGTACTTC. V and J are TRBV28 and TRBJ2-7; 9 bases map to TRBD1. The CDR3 length is 15 residues. V lost 5 bases to trimming and J lost 5 bases; unmatched junction nucleotides: 10. CDR1 is MDHEN, CDR2 SYDVKM, per germline.

The gene calls are TRBV11-2 and TRBJ2-3, with 8 bases aligning to TRBD2. The CDR3 spans 15 residues. Germline lookup yields CDR1 SGHAT and CDR2 FQNNGV. V lost 5 bases to trimming and J lost 0 bases; unmatched junction nucleotides: 4. The CDR3 DNA reads TGTGCCAGCAGCCCAACTAGCGGCAGCACAGATACGCAGTATTTT. This gives the protein CASSPTSGSTDTQYF. Combining the CDR3 with reference TRBV11-2 and TRBJ2-3 gives the whole variable domain EAGVAQSPRYKIIEKRQSVAFWCNPISGHATLYWYQQILGQGPKLLIQFQNNGVVDDSQLPKDRFSAERLKGVDSTLKIQPAKLEDSAVYLCASSPTSGSTDTQYFGPGTRLTVL.